The source of this T cell receptor (beta chain) is a study of blood T cells in healthy people across ages. It was with a sample-barcoded 5' primer and a J-beta primer mix that a second PCR of roughly 7 to 12 cycles was run. Each of the samples gave a minimum of 2.5 million paired-end reads that contained CDR3. TCRdb re-called the 5' RACE reads with MiXCR, one entry per CDR3 protein. Of about 1.8 million distinct CDR3 sequences in the sample, roughly 49% were seen once. A few counts support this clonotype. There are 14 residues in the CDR3. In germline, CDR1 is MNHNY, CDR2 SVGAGI (reference sequence). The V gene is TRBV6-6, the J gene TRBJ2-4, with D possibly TRBD1 on 6 matching bases. The J call is in doubt because the DNA end fits TRBJ2-7 better. The receptor was isolated from a woman in her 40s in good health. The sequenced material came from blood. CDR3 residues: CASSHKGGYYEQYF. DNA of the CDR3: TGTGCCAGCAGTCATAAAGGGGGTTATTACGAGCAGTACTTC.